This T cell receptor (beta chain) was profiled in a study of cytomegalovirus exposure and HLA in healthy donors (dated by TCRdb to about 2017). Study-level background: In an earlier analysis of 587 of the donors, approximately 260 Gb of sequence data and 90 million to 120 million unique TCR beta sequences from about 190 million T cells were reported. Donor age, sex, ethnicity and CMV serostatus were compiled alongside the repertoire data. Class I and class II HLA loci were covered by the typing at four-digit resolution. Typing coverage varied by locus: roughly 620-640 donors for A, B, C, DRB1 and DQB1; about 520 for DQA1; more than 600 for DPA1; about 450 for DPB1. The study profiled the T cell repertoires of hundreds of subjects by immunosequencing and related them to cytomegalovirus serostatus. An earlier analysis of approximately 580 of the donors used high-throughput TCR beta sequencing to judge whether each TCR beta V gene segment behaved as functional or pseudogenic. A later analysis re-examined previously published TCR beta repertoires from more than 600 donors and added high-resolution HLA genotyping to investigate patterns of TCR occurrence. Of the roughly 410 genotyped donors, approximately 81% were placed in the genetic ancestry cluster associated with self-reported Caucasian donors. Rather than using new phenotypic data, the later analysis identified candidate immune exposures from TCR beta sequences and from how often those sequences occurred across donors. High-throughput TCR immunosequencing, statistical association of individual TCRs with disease status, and machine learning were combined to predict cytomegalovirus infection status. Every repertoire in the discovery cohort had been generated on one and the same sequencing platform. A later genetic analysis took genome-wide SNP genotypes for about three fifths of the 666 donors and used that subset as a discovery cohort. Among a few hundred genotyped donors of the cohort, an average of about 240,000 unique TCR beta nucleotide sequences were sequenced per donor, roughly a sixth of them non-productive. In addition to the first cohort of hundreds of subjects, a separate validation cohort of approximately 130 different subjects was used. The study aimed to test whether signatures of past pathogen exposure could be identified by cataloging public T cell receptors. A handful of DR-DQ haplotypes were handled as single units for association and clustering because linkage in the cohort was strong. Around 300 gigabases of sequencing data and roughly 90 million unique TCR sequences were included in an early release covering under 650 HLA-typed donors. The research as a whole found: Compared with equally common non-associated chains, HLA-associated TCR beta chains in a later analysis were more clonally expanded and had lower generation probabilities. A group of highly shared sequence variants was considered likely to be a technical artifact of the sequencing pipeline. In a later analysis, TCR association rates were found to vary across HLA loci, with the most associated TCRs seen for DRB1 alleles and the fewest for HLA-C alleles. An earlier analysis of approximately 500 of the donors showed that most TCR beta V segments appeared in productive rearrangements either about 87% or about 30% of the time, which broadly matched IMGT annotations. Because the 87-base-pair reads could not distinguish some IMGT-functional V segments, including TRBV6-2 and TRBV6-3, those segments were excluded. In a later analysis, some 17,000 TCR beta sequences were associated with specific HLA alleles at a false discovery rate of 0.05. Assigning TCR associations to individual alleles was difficult when HLA alleles, especially DR and DQ, strongly co-occurred. In a later analysis, several top co-occurrence clusters were reported to appear linked to parvovirus B19, influenza, CMV and Epstein-Barr virus. Correlated functional status among segregating V segments might reflect linkage disequilibrium, but an unknown experimental factor could not be ruled out. While some public TCRs were present in many individuals, most TCR sequences turned up only very rarely across donors. In this cohort, only TCR beta chains were sequenced, and detectable features were limited by the absence of alpha or paired-chain data. According to a later genetic analysis, donors in an Asian-associated ancestry cluster had fewer N-insertions in productive TCRs than the roughly 700-donor mean. Because counts were too low, seventeen rarely observed V segments, including chromosome 9 orphons, were excluded from the earlier analysis of 500 to 700 of the donors. Immune exposure information for the cohort was limited to CMV serostatus. The study listed 150 to 200 TCR beta chains as associated with cytomegalovirus. In vitro tests confirmed that three of the cytomegalovirus-associated TCR beta chains recognize cytomegalovirus antigens. The authors suggested that the approach could potentially be generalized to other disease states and immunological phenotypes. Sequencing depth was assumed to be roughly uniform across donors in the presence/absence analyses, though that assumption may not hold. A further reported finding was that TCR beta sequences accurately predicted the HLA-A and HLA-B alleles for most subjects in the first cohort. Most CMV-associated TCR beta chains appeared to be HLA-restricted in a later analysis, and the HLA associations seemed to be driven largely by CMV exposure. Because HLA typing was unavailable for some donors at each locus, only the typed subset was used in association tests. In a later genetic analysis, a missense DCLRE1C variant was associated with V-gene and J-gene trimming of TCR beta chains, and the association was replicated in an independent cohort. Cytomegalovirus status was reported to be diagnosed by the classifier with high specificity and sensitivity in both the original and validation cohorts.

The V end loses 1 base and the J end loses 2 bases, and a stretch of 6 bases separates them. From the cysteine through the phenylalanine, the CDR3 covers 14 amino acids. Only the CDR3 DNA stays, 42 bases, in frame from base 1. CDR1 MGHRA and CDR2 YSYEKL are derived from the germline V gene. As concerns this clone: The antigen it recognizes is unknown. Within one base of it there is no much larger clone, and no base qualities were kept.

The cohort was made up of 500 to 800 healthy bone marrow donors. All cohort members were sampled while nominally healthy, although unrecorded immune exposures were likely present. The donor was CMV seronegative and was included in the group of approximately 350 seronegative cohort members. A peripheral blood sample was provided by each donor, and peripheral blood mononuclear cells were used for TCR beta sequencing. The Qiagen DNeasy Blood Extraction Kit was used to extract genomic DNA from the blood cell samples. The library was obtained by the immunoSEQ multiplex PCR assay. The multiplex PCR relied on a mix of 60 forward primers for TCR Vbeta segments and 13 reverse primers for TCR Jbeta segments. Amplification of the CDR3 region of rearranged TCR beta genes was performed with a multiplex PCR assay on genomic DNA. On the Illumina HiSeq System, the amplified TCR beta libraries were sequenced as 87-base-pair reads. As for the original processing: A later analysis counted about 80 million unique TCR beta chains across the 690 or so repertoires, and roughly 10 million of these chains were shared by at least two donors. Raw reads were error-corrected and collapsed into unique sequences by a nearest-neighbor algorithm in which closely related sequences were merged to remove PCR and sequencing errors. V, D and J gene segments were assigned by aligning CDR3 sequences to IMGT reference sequences. Each retained sequence needed at least a six-nucleotide match to both a V gene segment and a J gene segment. A rearrangement was called productive if the CDR3 had no stop codons and remained in frame with V and J, and every other rearrangement was called non-productive. CDR3 was defined according to IMGT convention as the region running from the second conserved V-encoded cysteine to the conserved J-encoded phenylalanine. Sequences without an unambiguous match to a single V gene segment were excluded from the earlier analysis of approximately 600 of the donors. An earlier analysis of a few hundred of the donors classified V segments as functional when productive rearrangements were above 56.7% and as segregating when the standard deviation between donors was above 5%. To diagnose cytomegalovirus status from the catalog of TCR beta chain sequences, a statistical classification framework was built. V and J gene assignment, in a later analysis, came from comparing TCR nucleotide sequences with IMGT/GENE-DB human TR gene sequences. A later analysis assigned CDR3 sequences and most-parsimonious VDJ recombination scenarios with the TCRdist pipeline. In a later analysis, every TCR beta chain was defined by the combination of its CDR3 amino acid sequence and its V-gene family, and reads without a unique V-gene family were dropped. A later analysis removed nearly 600 highly shared, low-generation-probability nucleotide sequences to deal with suspected cross-contamination and a sequencing artifact. For each public chain, a later analysis derived a clonal expansion index from normalized ranks of inferred template counts within each repertoire. Generation probabilities in a later analysis came from a VDJ recombination model fitted to out-of-frame rearrangements, and those results were checked against IGoR. In a later analysis, TCR-TCR, TCR-HLA and TCR-CMV co-occurrence was scored with hypergeometric tests, and a repertoire-size bias correction was applied to TCR pairs. In a later analysis, false discovery rates were estimated by permuting HLA or CMV assignments 20 times. A later analysis grouped co-occurring TCRs with DBSCAN, adding TCRdist sequence similarity when clustering within HLA-allele-positive subsets. Repertoires with fewer than 30,000 or more than 120,000 public chains, plus five repertoires with anomalous nucleotide sharing, were excluded from co-occurrence clustering. The source is immuneACCESS, and TCRdb retained only in-frame sequences with V and J called. Part of the clones is not carried over; for the studies checked, unresolved V genes explain less than half of this, and the remainder is unexplained. D and trimming come from the DNA, and the V and J calls and clone size come from that table. The sample data list under 200,000 clones, and 81% of these were observed just once. Together, the top ten hold around 4% of the sample.

The chain is made from TRBV4-1 and TRBJ1-5; possibly the D gene is TRBD1, per 6 matching bases. The receptor comes from a man aged 45-65 years in good health and CMV-seronegative. The sample was PBMCs. The DNA reads as follows: TGCGCCAGCAGCCAAGGACAGGGCAATCAGCCCCAGCATTTT. It codes for CASSQGQGNQPQHF.